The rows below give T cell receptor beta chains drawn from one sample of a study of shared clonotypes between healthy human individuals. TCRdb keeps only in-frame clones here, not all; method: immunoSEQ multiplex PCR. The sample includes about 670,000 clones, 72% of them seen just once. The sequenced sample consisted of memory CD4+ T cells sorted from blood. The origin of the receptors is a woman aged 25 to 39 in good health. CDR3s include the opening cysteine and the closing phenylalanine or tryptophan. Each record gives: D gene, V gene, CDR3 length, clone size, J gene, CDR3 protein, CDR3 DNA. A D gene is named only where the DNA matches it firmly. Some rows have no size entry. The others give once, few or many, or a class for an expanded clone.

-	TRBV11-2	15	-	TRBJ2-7	CASSPAPRQSYEQYF	TGTGCCAGCAGCCCCGCTCCCAGGCAATCCTACGAGCAGTACTTC
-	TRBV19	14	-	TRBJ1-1	CASSILQGNTEAFF	TGTGCCAGTAGTATCCTTCAGGGAAACACTGAAGCTTTCTTT
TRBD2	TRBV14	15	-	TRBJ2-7	CASSPQGLAGYEQYF	TGTGCCAGCAGCCCCCAGGGACTAGCGGGCTACGAGCAGTACTTC
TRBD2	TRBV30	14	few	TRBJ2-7	CALTSGLVPYEQYF	TGTGCCTTGACGAGCGGACTAGTCCCCTACGAGCAGTACTTC
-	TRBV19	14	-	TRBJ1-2	CASKTSRSNYGYTF	TGTGCCAGTAAAACCAGCAGGTCAAACTATGGCTACACCTTC
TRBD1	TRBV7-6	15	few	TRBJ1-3	CASSSQGARGNTIYF	TGTGCCAGCAGCTCTCAGGGGGCGCGCGGAAACACCATATATTTT
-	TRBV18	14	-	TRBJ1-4	CASSPTGAEGKLFF	TGTGCCAGCTCACCGACGGGGGCGGAGGGAAAACTGTTTTTT
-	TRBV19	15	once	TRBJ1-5	CASRAGGLGNQPQHF	TGTGCCAGTAGGGCGGGAGGGTTAGGTAATCAGCCCCAGCATTTT
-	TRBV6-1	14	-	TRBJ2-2	CASRRTGNTGELFF	TGTGCCAGCAGGAGAACAGGAAATACCGGGGAGCTGTTTTTT
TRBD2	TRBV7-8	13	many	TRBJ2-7	CASSESGLARQYF	TGTGCCAGCAGCGAAAGCGGACTAGCGAGGCAGTACTTC
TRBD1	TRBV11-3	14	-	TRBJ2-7	CASSWDSVTYEQYF	TGTGCCAGCAGCTGGGACAGTGTAACCTACGAGCAGTACTTC
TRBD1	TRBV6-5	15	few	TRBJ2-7	CASSRTGLSSYEQYF	TGTGCCAGCAGTCGGACAGGCCTATCGTCCTACGAGCAGTACTTC
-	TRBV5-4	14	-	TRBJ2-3	CASSISEATDTQYF	TGTGCCAGCAGTATTAGCGAAGCCACAGATACGCAGTATTTT
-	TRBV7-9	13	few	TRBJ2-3	CASSSVSTDTQYF	TGTGCCAGCAGCTCGGTTAGCACAGATACGCAGTATTTT
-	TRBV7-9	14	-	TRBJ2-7	CASSSWREIGEQYF	TGTGCCAGCAGCTCATGGAGGGAGATCGGCGAGCAGTACTTC
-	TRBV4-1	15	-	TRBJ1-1	CASSQGQGRSTEAFF	TGCGCCAGCAGCCAAGGCCAGGGGAGGTCCACTGAAGCTTTCTTT
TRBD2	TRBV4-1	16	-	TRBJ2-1	CASSQEGASGGNEQFF	TGCGCCAGCAGCCAAGAAGGGGCTAGCGGGGGGAATGAGCAGTTCTTC
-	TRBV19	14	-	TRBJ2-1	CASSIRESYNEQFF	TGTGCCAGTAGTATTCGGGAGTCTTACAATGAGCAGTTCTTC
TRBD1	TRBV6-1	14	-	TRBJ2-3	CASNRGQSTDTQYF	TGTGCCAGCAATAGGGGGCAATCGACAGATACGCAGTATTTT
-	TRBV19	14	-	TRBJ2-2	CASSETGSVGELFF	TGTGCCAGTAGTGAAACAGGGAGCGTCGGGGAGCTGTTTTTT
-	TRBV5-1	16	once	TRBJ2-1	CASSFFVGDWGNEQFF	TGCGCCAGCAGCTTTTTTGTGGGAGACTGGGGGAATGAGCAGTTCTTC
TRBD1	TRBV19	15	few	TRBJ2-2	CASSPLRTGSGELFF	TGTGCCAGTAGCCCTCTCAGGACAGGGTCCGGGGAGCTGTTTTTT
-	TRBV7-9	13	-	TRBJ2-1	CASSNIASLEEFF	TGTGCCAGCAGCAACATAGCGTCCCTCGAGGAGTTCTTC
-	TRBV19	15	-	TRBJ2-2	CASSIGTVGTGELFF	TGTGCCAGTAGTATAGGGACAGTAGGCACCGGGGAGCTGTTTTTT
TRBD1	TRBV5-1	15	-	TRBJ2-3	CASSLEGQGADTQYF	TGCGCCAGCAGCTTGGAAGGACAGGGGGCAGATACGCAGTATTTT
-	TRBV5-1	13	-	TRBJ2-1	CASSYPTGNEQFF	TGCGCCAGCAGCTACCCGACAGGCAATGAGCAGTTCTTC
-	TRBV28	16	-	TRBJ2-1	CASSLKVSGSYNEQFF	TGTGCCAGCAGTTTGAAGGTTTCGGGCTCCTACAATGAGCAGTTCTTC
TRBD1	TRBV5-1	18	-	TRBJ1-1	CASSPGGFRDRANTEAFF	TGCGCCAGCAGCCCCGGCGGTTTCCGGGACAGGGCAAACACTGAAGCTTTCTTT
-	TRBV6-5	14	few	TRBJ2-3	CASRNQGSTDTQYF	TGTGCCAGCAGGAACCAGGGATCCACAGATACGCAGTATTTT
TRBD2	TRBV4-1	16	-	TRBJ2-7	CASSQPWTSGRYEQYF	TGCGCCAGCAGCCAACCATGGACTAGCGGGAGGTACGAGCAGTACTTC
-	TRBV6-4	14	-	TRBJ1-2	CASSDSMGSHGYTF	TGTGCCAGCAGTGACTCAATGGGGTCCCATGGCTACACCTTC
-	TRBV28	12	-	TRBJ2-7	CASSLLGDEQYF	TGTGCCAGCAGTCTATTGGGGGACGAGCAGTACTTC